This T cell receptor (beta chain) was recorded in a study of blood T cell repertoires in COVID-19. Across the whole study: The United States, Italy and Spain provided the acute and convalescent COVID-19 samples.

V was clipped by 2 bases and J by 1 base, with 12 bases between them. The germline gives CDR1 KGHSH, CDR2 LQKENI. This CDR3 is 15 amino acids long. Sequencing was performed with immunoSEQ multiplex PCR; in TCRdb, only in-frame clones are kept and a portion is missing. The data hold some 11,000 clones, with around 90% observed a single time. The chain recombines TRBV18 with TRBJ2-7; weak D call: TRBD2 (6 bases). The sequenced sample consisted of peripheral blood. The receptor was derived from a woman aged 70-85 years with active COVID-19. The CDR3 coding sequence is TGTGCCAGCTCACCAGGGCGGGAAAATTCCTACGAGCAGTACTTC. This translates into CASSPGRENSYEQYF.